One and the same sample provided the 21 T cell receptor beta chains below, sequenced in a study of beta chain features in type 1 diabetes (dated by TCRdb to 2016 to 2019). Receptors were amplified or captured by the immunoSEQ multiplex PCR assay. The High Capacity cDNA Reverse Transcription Kit was used to reverse transcribe all of the isolated RNA, meaning that expressed TCRB transcripts were what got sequenced. TCRdb mirrors the immuneACCESS table, restricted to in-frame sequences. Some clones are absent from its copies; in checked studies, under half trace to an unresolved V gene, and the reason for the others is unknown. For this sample the table gives approximately 340,000 clones, of which about 14% were detected only once. The ten largest clones represent around 0.02% of the sample. What was sequenced was naive CD4+ T cells from blood. In the paper's terms, the cell subset or site label means: true naive CD4+ T cells. These receptors were obtained from a woman aged 18-35 years in good health.

The chain uses TRBV18 and TRBJ1-1; possibly TRBD1 for D (5 bases). Germline V CDR1 and CDR2: KGHSH, LQKENI. Deletions cut 6 bases from V and 0 bases from J, with 8 bases between. The CDR3 sequence is 13 residues long. DNA of the CDR3: TGTGCCAGCTCCCAGGACATGAACACTGAAGCTTTCTTT. As protein: CASSQDMNTEAFF.

The chain employs TRBV7-3 and TRBJ2-1; 8 bases fit TRBD2. V was clipped by 0 bases and J by 9 bases; unmatched bases: 10. CDR1 SGHTA and CDR2 FQGTGA come from the germline V gene. This CDR3 is built from 16 residues. CDR3 amino acids: CASSLTAAGRGAEQFF. The CDR3 DNA reads TGTGCCAGCAGCTTAACGGCGGCGGGGCGGGGGGCTGAGCAGTTCTTC.

This clone was seen more than once but under ten times. The rearrangement links TRBV13 to TRBJ2-7, with TRBD2 matching 7 bases. CDR3 length equals 13 residues. The trim removed 3 bases at V and 5 bases at J, leaving 4 bases unmatched. The germline CDR1 and CDR2 sequences are PRHDT and FYEKMQ (reference sequence). The CDR3 nucleotides read TGTGCCAGCAGCTTGCGACTAGCAAACGAGCAGTACTTC. It encodes CASSLRLANEQYF.

The J gene is TRBJ2-1, the V gene TRBV7-8; TRBD2 aligns across 10 bases. CDR3 length: 17 amino acids. V trimming: 5 bases; J trimming: 4 bases; junction bases outside the gene matches: 11. The germline gives CDR1 SGHVS, CDR2 FQNEAQ. The CDR3 coding sequence is TGTGCCAGCAGCCTACGGACTAGCGGAGGGGGGTACAATGAGCAGTTCTTC. It is translated as CASSLRTSGGGYNEQFF.

The chain recombines TRBV15 with TRBJ1-1; TRBD1 matches at 8 bases. From germline, CDR1 is LNHNV and CDR2 YYDKDF (reference sequence). Trimming cost V 1 base and J 2 bases; bases outside gene matches: 3. The CDR3 has 15 residues. DNA for the CDR3: TGTGCCACCAGCAGAGGTGCAGGGGGCAACACTGAAGCTTTCTTT. It translates to CATSRGAGGNTEAFF. Combining the CDR3 with reference TRBV15 and TRBJ1-1 gives the whole variable domain DAMVIQNPRYQVTQFGKPVTLSCSQTLNHNVMYWYQQKSSQAPKLLFHYYDKDFNNEADTPDNFQSRRPNTSFCFLDIRSPGLGDTAMYLCATSRGAGGNTEAFFGQGTRLTVV.

This clone was detected a few times. This chain's CDR3 is CSVAAEATYNEQFF. For the CDR3, the DNA is TGCAGCGTTGCCGCTGAGGCTACCTACAATGAGCAGTTCTTC. The genes are TRBV29-1 and TRBJ2-1; the D is unclear. CDR3 size: 14 residues. Germline loops: CDR1 SQVTM, CDR2 ANQGSEA. Trimming cost V 4 bases and J 2 bases, with 12 bases left between them.

The V gene is TRBV19, the J gene TRBJ1-1; TRBD1 agrees at 8 bases. This CDR3 comprises 14 residues. The germline gives CDR1 LNHDA, CDR2 SQIVND (reference sequence). V trimming: 6 bases; J trimming: 3 bases; junction bases outside the gene matches: 6. The CDR3 here is CASSQLQGDTEAFF. The DNA of the CDR3 is TGTGCCAGTAGCCAACTACAGGGGGACACTGAAGCTTTCTTT.

The rearrangement links TRBV20-1 to TRBJ2-5; D remains unclear. The DNA end favors TRBJ2-7, so the J call may be wrong. Germline values: CDR1 DFQATT, CDR2 SNEGSKA (reference sequence). This CDR3 comprises 11 residues. The CDR3 is CSARGGYEQYF. Written as DNA, the CDR3 is TGCAGTGCTAGAGGAGGCTACGAGCAGTACTTC.

This clone was seen more than once but under ten times. V is TRBV4-3 and J is TRBJ2-1; tentative D call: TRBD2 (7 bases). Trimming took off 0 bases at V and 8 bases at J, with 17 bases between the two ends. CDR1 is LGHNA and CDR2 is YSLEER in the germline V gene. This CDR3 has 16 residues. CDR3 DNA sequence: TGCGCCAGCAGCCAAGATCGGGCGGGAGCAGGGGATGAGCAGTTCTTC. Translation gives CASSQDRAGAGDEQFF.

This rearrangement joins TRBV30 to TRBJ2-1; D gene unclear. Germline V gene sequence: CDR1 GTSNPN, CDR2 SVGIG (reference sequence). The CDR3 loop spans 11 amino acids. The V end was cut by 5 bases, the J end by 4 bases, with 6 bases between. The CDR3 reads CAWGSYNEQFF. CDR3 nucleotides: TGTGCCTGGGGCTCTTACAATGAGCAGTTCTTC.

The J gene is TRBJ1-2, the V gene TRBV7-8; unclear D gene. The V end was cut by 0 bases, the J end by 10 bases, with 9 bases between. CDR1 and CDR2 (germline): SGHVS, FQNEAQ. This CDR3 is built from 12 residues. In DNA, the CDR3 is TGTGCCAGCAGCTTAGCCAATGCGGTCTACACCTTC. Protein product: CASSLANAVYTF.

V is TRBV11-2 and J is TRBJ2-6, with a weak D call TRBD1 (5 bases). Trimming took 8 bases from V and 0 from J, leaving 14 bases between them. Per germline, CDR1 SGHAT and CDR2 FQNNGV. The CDR3 length is 16 residues. The CDR3 sequence is CASLQGISSGANVLTF. The CDR3 nucleotides read TGTGCCAGCCTGCAGGGCATTAGCTCTGGGGCCAACGTCCTGACTTTC. Drawing the rest from reference TRBV11-2 and TRBJ2-6, the complete variable domain is EAGVAQSPRYKIIEKRQSVAFWCNPISGHATLYWYQQILGQGPKLLIQFQNNGVVDDSQLPKDRFSAERLKGVDSTLKIQPAKLEDSAVYLCASLQGISSGANVLTFGAGSRLTVL.

The genes are TRBV14 and TRBJ2-7; 9 nucleotides match TRBD1. From germline, CDR1 is SGHDN and CDR2 FVKESK. CDR3 length: 15 residues. The J segment lost 7 bases and the V segment lost 4 bases, leaving 11 bases of the junction unmatched. CDR3 DNA sequence: TGTGCCAGCAGCCGGAGTGGGACAGGGAATGGGGAGCAGTACTTC. Protein sequence: CASSRSGTGNGEQYF.

The chain has TRBV7-2 and TRBJ2-7, with 7 bases lining up with TRBD1. Germline V gives CDR1 SGHTA, CDR2 FQGNSA. Losses at the gene ends were 7 bases for V and 1 base for J; bases not matched to a gene: 4. This CDR3 has 13 amino acids. The CDR3 region is CASTRDRSYEQYF. In DNA, the CDR3 is TGTGCCAGCACTCGGGACAGATCCTACGAGCAGTACTTC. The variable domain in full, with the rest retrieved from reference TRBV7-2 and TRBJ2-7, is GAGVSQSPSNKVTEKGKDVELRCDPISGHTALYWYRQSLGQGLEFLIYFQGNSAPDKSGLPSDRFSAERTGGSVSTLTIQRTQQEDSAVYLCASTRDRSYEQYFGPGTRLTVT.

The table lists this clone with a few counts. This sequence joins TRBV2 and TRBJ2-1; no reliable D call. Germline values: CDR1 SNHLY, CDR2 FYNNEI. V was pared by 5 bases and J by 3 bases, with 8 bases between. The CDR3 covers 13 residues. The CDR3 nucleotides are TGTGCCAGCAGTAACGAGATCTACAATGAGCAGTTCTTC. This gives the protein CASSNEIYNEQFF.

The rearrangement links TRBV25-1 to TRBJ1-2, with D possibly TRBD1 on 5 matching bases. The V end was cut by 8 bases, the J end by 3 bases, with 22 bases between. Germline V gives CDR1 MGHDK, CDR2 SYGVNS. The CDR3 length is 16 residues. The CDR3: CASPIPGLPRDYGYTF. In DNA, the CDR3 is TGTGCCAGCCCCATTCCAGGGCTCCCAAGGGACTATGGCTACACCTTC.

The chain joins TRBV6-5 to TRBJ2-5; no firm D call. CDR1 and CDR2 from the germline V gene are MNHEY and SVGAGI. Trimming shortened V by 2 bases and J by 5 bases, and 6 bases separated the two germline ends. The CDR3 has 12 amino acids. In DNA, the CDR3 is TGTGCCAGCAGTTACATCGGGGAGACCCAGTACTTC. As protein: CASSYIGETQYF.

This clone showed up just a few times. The V and J genes are TRBV9 and TRBJ1-1; perhaps TRBD1 as D (6 bases). CDR3 length equals 18 residues. Germline-derived CDR1 and CDR2 are SGDLS and YYNGEE. Trimming removed 4 bases at V and 1 base at J, with 23 bases between. The DNA of the CDR3 is TGTGCCAGCAGCCCCATGAGGGGCAGGGGAGTCACGAACACTGAAGCTTTCTTT. This gives the protein CASSPMRGRGVTNTEAFF.

This clone has a handful of counts. The chain combines TRBV18 with TRBJ2-7; 7 nucleotides align to TRBD2. Germline CDR1 KGHSH, CDR2 LQKENI. V lost 1 base and J lost 0; bases outside the gene matches: 3. This CDR3 contains 15 residues. Here the CDR3 reads CASSPRSGNSYEQYF. The CDR3 DNA follows: TGTGCCAGCTCACCACGGAGCGGGAACTCCTACGAGCAGTACTTC.

V is TRBV19 and J is TRBJ1-4, with a tentative D call TRBD1 (5 bases). V was clipped by 2 bases and J by 0 bases, with 7 bases between them. The CDR3 runs 15 residues. The germline V gene has CDR1 LNHDA and CDR2 SQIVND (reference sequence). The DNA of the CDR3 is TGTGCCAGTAGTATACAGACAGCAACTAATGAAAAACTGTTTTTT. This encodes CASSIQTATNEKLFF.

The CDR3 region has the DNA TGTGCCAGCAGCCGACAGGGCCCCTCCTACGAGCAGTACTTC. Its protein is CASSRQGPSYEQYF. The chain carries TRBV28 and TRBJ2-7; 7 nucleotides align to TRBD1. The CDR3 has 14 residues. Germline-derived CDR1 and CDR2 are MDHEN and SYDVKM. Trimming at V came to 6 bases and at J to 0 bases, leaving 5 bases not matched to a gene.